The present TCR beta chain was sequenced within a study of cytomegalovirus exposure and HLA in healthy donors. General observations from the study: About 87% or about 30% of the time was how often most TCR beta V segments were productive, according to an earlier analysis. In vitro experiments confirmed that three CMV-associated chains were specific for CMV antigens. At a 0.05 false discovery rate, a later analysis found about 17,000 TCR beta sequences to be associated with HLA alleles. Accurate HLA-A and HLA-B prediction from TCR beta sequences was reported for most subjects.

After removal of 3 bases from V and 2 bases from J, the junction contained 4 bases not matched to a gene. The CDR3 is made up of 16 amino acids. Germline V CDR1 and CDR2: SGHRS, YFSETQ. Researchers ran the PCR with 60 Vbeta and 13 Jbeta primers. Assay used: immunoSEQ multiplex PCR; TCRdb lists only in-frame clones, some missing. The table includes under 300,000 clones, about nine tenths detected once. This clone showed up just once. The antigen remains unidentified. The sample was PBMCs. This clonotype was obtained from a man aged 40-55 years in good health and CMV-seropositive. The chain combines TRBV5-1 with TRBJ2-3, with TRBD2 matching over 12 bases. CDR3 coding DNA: TGCGCCAGCAGCTCGCGGACTAGCGGGACCACAGATACGCAGTATTTT. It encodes CASSSRTSGTTDTQYF. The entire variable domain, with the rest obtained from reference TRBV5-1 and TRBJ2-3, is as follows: KAGVTQTPRYLIKTRGQQVTLSCSPISGHRSVSWYQQTPGQGLQFLFEYFSETQRNKGNFPGRFSGRQFSNSRSEMNVSTLELGDSALYLCASSSRTSGTTDTQYFGPGTRLTVL.